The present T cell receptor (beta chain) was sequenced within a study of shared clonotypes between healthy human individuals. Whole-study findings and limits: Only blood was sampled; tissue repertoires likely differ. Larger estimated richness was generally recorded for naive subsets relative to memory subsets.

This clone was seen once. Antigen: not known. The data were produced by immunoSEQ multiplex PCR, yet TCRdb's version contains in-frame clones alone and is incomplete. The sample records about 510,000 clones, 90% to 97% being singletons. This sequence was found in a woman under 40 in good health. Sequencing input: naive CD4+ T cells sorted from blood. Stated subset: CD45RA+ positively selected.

CDR3 residues: CASSPLSSGIGNEQFF. The CDR3 DNA reads TGTGCCAGCTCACCCCTATCTAGCGGGATAGGGAATGAGCAGTTCTTC. The V gene is TRBV18, the J gene TRBJ2-1, with TRBD2 matching over 9 bases. Unmatched junction bases numbered 10, after V lost 3 bases and J lost 7 bases. The CDR3 sequence is 16 residues long. Germline loops: CDR1 KGHSH, CDR2 LQKENI. Complete variable domain (other parts from reference TRBV18 and TRBJ2-1): NAGVMQNPRHLVRRRGQEARLRCSPMKGHSHVYWYRQLPEEGLKFMVYLQKENIIDESGMPKERFSAEFPKEGPSILRIQQVVRGDSAAYFCASSPLSSGIGNEQFFGPGTRLTVL.